One T cell receptor (beta chain) is described in this entry. The data originate from a study of OX40 agonist ivuxolimab in advanced cancers. Some clones are missing from TCRdb's copy, which holds only in-frame ones; the method was immunoSEQ multiplex PCR. The profile shows approximately 90,000 clones, 70% to 90% of them singletons. V was shortened by 5 bases and J by 1 base, with 12 bases between the two germline ends. The CDR3 spans 15 residues. Germline values: CDR1 SNHLY, CDR2 FYNNEI. The gene calls are TRBV2 and TRBJ1-5, with D possibly being TRBD1 (5 bases). The specimen comprised CD4+ or CD8+ T cells sorted from blood, sampled in a trial of the OX40 agonist ivuxolimab. This sequence was found in an adult with an advanced solid tumor such as melanoma, head and neck, liver or kidney cancer. Here the CDR3 reads CASSWGRQSNQPQHF. CDR3 nucleotides: TGTGCCAGCAGTTGGGGACGGCAAAGCAATCAGCCCCAGCATTTT.